The sequence of this T cell receptor (beta chain) was determined in a study of T cell changes during pregnancy in multiple sclerosis. V dropped 0 bases and J dropped 7 bases, with 10 bases sitting between them. The CDR3 covers 15 residues. Germline-derived CDR1 and CDR2 are LGHNA and YSLEER. Assay: immunoSEQ multiplex PCR; the TCRdb copy retains only in-frame clones and omits some. Here the sample spans 50,000 or so clones, 91% being singletons. The chain links TRBV4-3 to TRBJ1-6; a possible D gene is TRBD1 (5 bases). Specimen: peripheral blood, collected after pregnancy. The TCR comes from a female donor in good health, enrolled as a control in a pregnancy study. This chain's CDR3 is CASSQDQGRNSPLHF. The CDR3 nucleotides are TGCGCCAGCAGCCAAGACCAGGGTCGAAATTCACCCCTCCACTTT.